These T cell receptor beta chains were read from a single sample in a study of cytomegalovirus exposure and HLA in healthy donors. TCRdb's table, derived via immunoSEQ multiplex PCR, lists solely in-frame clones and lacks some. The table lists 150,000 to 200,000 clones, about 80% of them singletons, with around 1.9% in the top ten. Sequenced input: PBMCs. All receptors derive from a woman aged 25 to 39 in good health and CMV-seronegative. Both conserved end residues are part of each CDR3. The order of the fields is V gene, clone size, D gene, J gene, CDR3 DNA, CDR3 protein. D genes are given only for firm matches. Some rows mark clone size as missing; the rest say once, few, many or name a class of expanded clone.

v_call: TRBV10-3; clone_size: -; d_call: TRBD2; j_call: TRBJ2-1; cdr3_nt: TGTGCCATCAGGGGCGGGGGGGGCTATGGTGAGCAGTTCTTC; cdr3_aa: CAIRGGGGYGEQFF
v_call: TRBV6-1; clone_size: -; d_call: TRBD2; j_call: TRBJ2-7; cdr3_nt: TGTGCCAGCAAAGTTAGCGGGGCAGCCTACGAGCAGTACTTC; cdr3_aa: CASKVSGAAYEQYF
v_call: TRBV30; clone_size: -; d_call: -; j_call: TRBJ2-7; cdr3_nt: TGTGCCTCGGCGGTGGAGGGGATCTACGAGCAGTACTTC; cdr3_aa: CASAVEGIYEQYF
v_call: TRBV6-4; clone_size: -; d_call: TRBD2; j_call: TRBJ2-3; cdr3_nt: TGTGCCAGCAGTGTCCTGAGCGGGGGGTCCACAGATACGCAGTATTTT; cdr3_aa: CASSVLSGGSTDTQYF
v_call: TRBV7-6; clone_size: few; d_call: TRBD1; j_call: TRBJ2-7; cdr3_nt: TGTGCCAGCAGCTTAGGGGACAGCTACGAGCAGTACTTC; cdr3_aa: CASSLGDSYEQYF
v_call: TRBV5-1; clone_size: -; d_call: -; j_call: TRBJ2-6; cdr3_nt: TGCGCCAGCAGCTTGGGGGGTACAGGAGCCGGGGCCAACGTCCTGACTTTC; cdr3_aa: CASSLGGTGAGANVLTF
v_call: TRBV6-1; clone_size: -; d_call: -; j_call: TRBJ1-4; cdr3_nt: TGTGCCAGCAGTGAAGCATTTGCAGGGCAGGATAATGAAAAACTGTTTTTT; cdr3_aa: CASSEAFAGQDNEKLFF
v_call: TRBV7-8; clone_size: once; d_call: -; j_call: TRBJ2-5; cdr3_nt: TGTGCCAGCAGCTCCCTGTTATTGGCCCGGGGGACCCAGTACTTC; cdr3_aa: CASSSLLLARGTQYF
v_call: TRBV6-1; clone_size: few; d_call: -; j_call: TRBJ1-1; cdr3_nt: TGTGCCAGCAGTGGAAAGGGGCGGGGGACTGAAGCTTTCTTT; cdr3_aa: CASSGKGRGTEAFF
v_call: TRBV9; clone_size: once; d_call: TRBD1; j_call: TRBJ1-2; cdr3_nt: TGTGCCAGCAGCTTTGACAGGGGAGACGGCTACACCTTC; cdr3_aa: CASSFDRGDGYTF
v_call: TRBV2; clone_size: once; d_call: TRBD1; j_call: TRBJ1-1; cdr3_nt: TGTGCCAGCAGTGCTTGGACAGGGGGCGCAAACACTGAGGCTTTCTTT; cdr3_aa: CASSAWTGGANTEAFF
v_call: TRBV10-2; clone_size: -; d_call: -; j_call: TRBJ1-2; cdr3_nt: TGCGCCAGCAGTGGCTACGGCTACACCTTC; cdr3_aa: CASSGYGYTF
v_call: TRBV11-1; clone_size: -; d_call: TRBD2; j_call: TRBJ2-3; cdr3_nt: TGTGCCAGCAGCTCAGTAGGGACTAGCGGGGGCCCTAGCACAGATACGCAGTATTTT; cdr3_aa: CASSSVGTSGGPSTDTQYF
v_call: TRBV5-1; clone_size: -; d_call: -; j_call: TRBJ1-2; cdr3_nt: TGCGCCAGCAGCCCTGGCCAAAATTTAGGCTACACCTTC; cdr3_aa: CASSPGQNLGYTF
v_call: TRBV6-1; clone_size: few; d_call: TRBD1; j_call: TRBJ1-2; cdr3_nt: TGTGCCAGCATGGCAGGGGGCGCGTCGGTCTATGGCTACACCTTC; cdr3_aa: CASMAGGASVYGYTF
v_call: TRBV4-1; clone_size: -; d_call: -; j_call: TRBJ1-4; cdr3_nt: TGCGCCAGCAGCCAAGGAGAAGCGACGATACTTAATGAAAAACTGTTTTTT; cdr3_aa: CASSQGEATILNEKLFF